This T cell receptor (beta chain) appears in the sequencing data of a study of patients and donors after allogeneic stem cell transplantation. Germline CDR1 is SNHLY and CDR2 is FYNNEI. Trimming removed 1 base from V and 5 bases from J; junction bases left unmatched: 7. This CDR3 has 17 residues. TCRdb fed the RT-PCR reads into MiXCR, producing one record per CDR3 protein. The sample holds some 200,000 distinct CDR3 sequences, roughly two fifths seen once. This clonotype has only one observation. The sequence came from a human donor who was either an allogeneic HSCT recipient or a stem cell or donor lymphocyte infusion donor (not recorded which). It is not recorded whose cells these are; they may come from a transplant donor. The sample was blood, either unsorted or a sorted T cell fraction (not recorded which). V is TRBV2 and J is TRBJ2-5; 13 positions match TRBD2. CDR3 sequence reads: CASSEGLAGGPFETQYF. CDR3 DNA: TGTGCCAGCAGTGAAGGACTAGCGGGAGGCCCGTTTGAGACCCAGTACTTC.